These 30 T cell receptor beta chains were all obtained from the same sample, sequenced in a study of cytomegalovirus exposure and HLA in healthy donors. The PCR was carried out with 60 Vbeta primers and 13 Jbeta primers. Measured with immunoSEQ multiplex PCR; TCRdb has only the in-frame clones, and not every one. Among about 98,000 clones listed, over 65% were seen once. The source material was PBMCs. These receptors were collected from a man aged 55 to 70 in good health and CMV-seropositive.

The chain recombines TRBV11-3 with TRBJ1-1, with 9 positions matching TRBD1. Germline V gene lookup returns CDR1 SGHNT and CDR2 YENEEA. After removal of 3 bases from V and 7 bases from J, the junction contained 3 bases not matched to a gene. This CDR3 comprises 13 residues. The CDR3 sequence: CASSFGQGLEAFF. The CDR3, as DNA: TGTGCCAGCAGCTTCGGACAGGGGCTTGAAGCTTTCTTT. The full variable domain, rest sourced from reference TRBV11-3 and TRBJ1-1, is EAGVVQSPRYKIIEKKQPVAFWCNPISGHNTLYWYLQNLGQGPELLIRYENEEAVDDSQLPKDRFSAERLKGVDSTLKIQPAELGDSAVYLCASSFGQGLEAFFGQGTRLTVV.

This clone occurred a few times. The chain employs TRBV10-3 and TRBJ2-2; weak D call: TRBD1 (5 bases). There are 18 residues in the CDR3. Trimming took off 0 bases at V and 5 bases at J, with 19 bases between the two ends. Germline CDR1 ENHRY, CDR2 SYGVKD. The CDR3 loop reads CAISESYPSAGSTGELFF. CDR3 bases: TGTGCCATCAGTGAGTCTTACCCTTCGGCAGGGTCAACCGGGGAGCTGTTTTTT.

The chain uses TRBV5-1 and TRBJ2-3, with 9 bases fitting TRBD2. Trimming at V came to 2 bases and at J to 0 bases, leaving 13 bases not matched to a gene. Germline CDR1 is SGHRS and CDR2 is YFSETQ. The CDR3 length is 19 residues. The CDR3 here is CASSLVPGLAPGSTDTQYF. In DNA form, the CDR3 reads TGCGCCAGCAGCTTAGTACCGGGACTAGCCCCCGGGAGCACAGATACGCAGTATTTT. Full variable domain (rest looked up from reference TRBV5-1 and TRBJ2-3): KAGVTQTPRYLIKTRGQQVTLSCSPISGHRSVSWYQQTPGQGLQFLFEYFSETQRNKGNFPGRFSGRQFSNSRSEMNVSTLELGDSALYLCASSLVPGLAPGSTDTQYFGPGTRLTVL.

This chain connects TRBV11-3 to TRBJ1-1; D ambiguous. The V and J ends lost 5 bases and 5 bases respectively, with 12 bases between them. The germline CDR1 and CDR2 sequences are SGHNT and YENEEA. This CDR3 is built from 13 residues. CDR3 DNA sequence: TGTGCCAGCAGCCAACACGGGGATACTGAAGCTTTCTTT. Its protein product is CASSQHGDTEAFF.

V is TRBV5-4 and J is TRBJ2-3; no clear D. The germline V gene encodes CDR1 SGHNT and CDR2 YYREEE (reference sequence). V was trimmed by 4 bases and J by 4 bases, leaving 22 bases between them. The CDR3 has 17 residues. CDR3 in DNA: TGTGCCAGCAGCCCCGAAGGAGTGCGGTCGAAGGCAGATACGCAGTATTTT. It yields the protein CASSPEGVRSKADTQYF. The whole variable domain, filled in from reference TRBV5-4 and TRBJ2-3, reads ETGVTQSPTHLIKTRGQQVTLRCSSQSGHNTVSWYQQALGQGPQFIFQYYREEENGRGNFPPRFSGLQFPNYSSELNVNALELDDSALYLCASSPEGVRSKADTQYFGPGTRLTVL.

V gene TRBV27 combines with J gene TRBJ2-3, with 8 bases aligning to TRBD1. After removal of 8 bases from V and 13 bases from J, the junction contained 8 bases not matched to a gene. Germline lookup yields CDR1 MNHEY and CDR2 SMNVEV (reference sequence). There are 11 residues in the CDR3. The CDR3 region is CASQQGGGEYF. The DNA of the CDR3 is TGTGCCAGCCAACAGGGGGGTGGCGAGTATTTT.

V usage is TRBV28 and J usage is TRBJ1-1; D not resolved. Germline V gene lookup returns CDR1 MDHEN and CDR2 SYDVKM. The CDR3 extends over 18 amino acids. V was cut by 5 bases and J by 2 bases, with 24 bases left in between. The CDR3 protein is CASSPRVLRRYSNTEAFF. CDR3 DNA sequence: TGTGCCAGCAGTCCTCGTGTCCTAAGGAGGTATAGTAACACTGAAGCTTTCTTT.

The rearrangement uses TRBV2 and TRBJ1-5; D is perhaps TRBD1 (6 bases). The V gene lost 2 bases and the J gene lost 5 bases, with 10 bases spanning the gap. CDR1 SNHLY and CDR2 FYNNEI come from the germline V gene. CDR3 size: 14 residues. DNA for the CDR3: TGTGCCAGCAGTGAACGGTCAGGGGATCAGCCCCAGCATTTT. It codes for CASSERSGDQPQHF.

The chain links TRBV9 to TRBJ2-3, with 12 bases aligning to TRBD2. V shed 3 bases, J shed 3 bases, and the junction held 5 bases outside the gene matches. The CDR3 runs to 16 residues. Looked up from germline, CDR1 is SGDLS and CDR2 is YYNGEE. The CDR3 coding sequence is TGTGCCAGCAGCGCTAGCGGGGGGGCGCGGACAGATACGCAGTATTTT. Its translation is CASSASGGARTDTQYF. The whole variable domain, remainder taken from reference TRBV9 and TRBJ2-3, is DSGVTQTPKHLITATGQRVTLRCSPRSGDLSVYWYQQSLDQGLQFLIQYYNGEERAKGNILERFSAQQFPDLHSELNLSSLELGDSALYFCASSASGGARTDTQYFGPGTRLTVL.

The V and J genes are TRBV4-3 and TRBJ2-7; no firm D call. Looked up from germline, CDR1 is LGHNA and CDR2 is YSLEER. V shed 0 bases and J shed 7 bases, with 19 bases lying between them. This CDR3 has 16 amino acids. CDR3 coding DNA: TGCGCCAGCAGCCAAGACTTAGTACAGTCGTTTGGGGAGCAGTACTTC. Protein sequence: CASSQDLVQSFGEQYF.

V is TRBV6-1 and J is TRBJ1-4, with D possibly matching TRBD1 (5 bases). Deletions cut 4 bases from V and 12 bases from J, with 15 bases between. Germline-derived CDR1 and CDR2 are MNHNS and SASEGT. The CDR3 is 13 residues long. As DNA, the CDR3 is TGTGCCAGCAGTGCCCGGGACCCGGGGGAACTGTTTTTT. Translated, it gives CASSARDPGELFF.

The V gene is TRBV30, the J gene TRBJ2-1; weak D call: TRBD2 (5 bases). Germline lookup yields CDR1 GTSNPN and CDR2 SVGIG (reference sequence). Deletions cut 3 bases from V and 6 bases from J, with 9 bases between. This CDR3 spans 12 amino acids. The CDR3 coding sequence is TGTGCCTGGAGCGCAGGACTCAATGAGCAGTTCTTC. Translation gives CAWSAGLNEQFF.

The chain links TRBV4-1 to TRBJ1-5, with 7 nucleotides matching TRBD1. J was trimmed by 2 bases and V by 0 bases; bases with no gene match: 13. From germline, CDR1 is MGHRA and CDR2 YSYEKL. This CDR3 has 19 amino acids. In DNA form, the CDR3 reads TGCGCCAGCAGCCAAGAGCAACCGGAGGCAGGGGGTGGCAATCAGCCCCAGCATTTT. Amino acid sequence: CASSQEQPEAGGGNQPQHF.

The V and J genes are TRBV19 and TRBJ1-5; 9 nucleotides align to TRBD1. The CDR3 consists of 15 residues. From germline, CDR1 is LNHDA and CDR2 SQIVND (reference sequence). The junction had 8 bases not matched to a gene; V was cut back by 6 bases and J by 5 bases. DNA for the CDR3: TGTGCCAGTAGCCCCATAGGACAGGGGTATCAGCCCCAGCATTTT. This sequence encodes CASSPIGQGYQPQHF.

The V and J genes are TRBV29-1 and TRBJ2-7; 7 bases align to TRBD2. This CDR3 is 12 amino acids long. The germline gives CDR1 SQVTM, CDR2 ANQGSEA. J lost 6 bases, V lost 3 bases, and 5 bases had no gene match. The CDR3 loop is CSVDPGGGEQYF. CDR3 DNA sequence: TGCAGCGTTGATCCGGGAGGAGGCGAGCAGTACTTC.

J is TRBJ1-1 and V is TRBV5-1; D gene uncertain. V was pared by 0 bases and J by 0 bases, with 3 bases between. CDR1 is SGHRS, CDR2 YFSETQ, per germline. This CDR3 comprises 13 residues. CDR3 in amino acids: CASSLVMNTEAFF. The CDR3 DNA is TGCGCCAGCAGCTTGGTAATGAACACTGAAGCTTTCTTT.

The chain carries TRBV2 and TRBJ2-4; tentative D call: TRBD2 (6 bases). CDR1 and CDR2 (germline): SNHLY, FYNNEI. The CDR3 runs to 17 residues. V dropped 5 bases and J dropped 1 base, with 18 bases sitting between them. CDR3 region: CASSPTRGDRAKNIQYF. Here the CDR3 DNA reads TGTGCCAGCAGTCCAACCCGCGGGGATAGGGCCAAAAACATTCAGTACTTC.

The J gene is TRBJ2-1, the V gene TRBV4-1, with D maybe TRBD1 (6 bases). Germline lookup yields CDR1 MGHRA and CDR2 YSYEKL. This CDR3 spans 14 amino acids. The V end lost 1 base, the J end lost 10 bases, and 14 bases lay between the germline ends. The CDR3 nucleotides read TGCGCCAGCAGCCAAGTTACGCTAGGGACAGAGCAGTTCTTC. It yields the protein CASSQVTLGTEQFF.

This clone was picked up a small number of times. The V gene is TRBV6-1, the J gene TRBJ2-6, with 7 nucleotides matching TRBD2. CDR1 is MNHNS, CDR2 SASEGT, per germline. V shed 6 bases, J shed 3 bases, and the junction held 5 bases outside the gene matches. The CDR3 contains 15 residues. CDR3 residues: CASSRGRDGANVLTF. CDR3 sequence (DNA): TGTGCCAGCAGCCGGGGGAGGGATGGGGCCAACGTCCTGACTTTC.

The rearrangement links TRBV28 to TRBJ2-3, with D perhaps matching TRBD1 (5 bases). Germline V lookup: CDR1 MDHEN, CDR2 SYDVKM. CDR3 length: 15 residues. With 5 bases removed from V and 6 bases from J, the gap between germline ends came to 18 bases. CDR3 sequence: CASSLRTRKEDTQYF. CDR3 coding DNA: TGTGCCAGCAGTCTACGGACAAGAAAGGAGGATACGCAGTATTTT.

The CDR3 sequence: CASNSRGGASPDTQYF. The DNA of the CDR3 is TGTGCCAGCAACAGTAGGGGGGGGGCCTCCCCAGATACGCAGTATTTT. This sequence joins TRBV9 and TRBJ2-3, with D possibly matching TRBD2 (7 bases). The CDR3 is 16 residues long. The V end was cut by 6 bases, the J end by 4 bases, with 21 bases between. The germline V gene encodes CDR1 SGDLS and CDR2 YYNGEE. The full variable domain, in which reference TRBV9 and TRBJ2-3 provide the parts outside the CDR3, is DSGVTQTPKHLITATGQRVTLRCSPRSGDLSVYWYQQSLDQGLQFLIQYYNGEERAKGNILERFSAQQFPDLHSELNLSSLELGDSALYFCASNSRGGASPDTQYFGPGTRLTVL.

In its sample, this clone was seen a few times. The rearrangement uses TRBV10-3 and TRBJ2-6; tentative D call: TRBD2 (5 bases). Germline V gene lookup returns CDR1 ENHRY and CDR2 SYGVKD. The length of the CDR3 is 13 residues. V was pared by 7 bases and J by 3 bases, with 7 bases between. The CDR3 DNA reads TGTGCCATCATCGGGGATGGGGCCAACGTCCTGACTTTC. It encodes CAIIGDGANVLTF.

The V gene is TRBV25-1, the J gene TRBJ2-3, with TRBD1 as a possible D gene (6 bases). Germline CDR1 reads MGHDK; CDR2 reads SYGVNS. The CDR3 has 14 amino acids. Deletions cut 5 bases from V and 2 bases from J, with 11 bases between. The CDR3 bases are TGTGCCAGCAGTCGAACAGGGTTCACAGATACGCAGTATTTT. Its translation is CASSRTGFTDTQYF.

This CDR3 reads CASRRDSVTNTGELFF. The CDR3 DNA is TGTGCCAGCAGACGGGACAGCGTAACGAACACCGGGGAGCTGTTTTTT. The chain joins TRBV27 to TRBJ2-2; TRBD1 agrees at 7 bases. From germline, CDR1 is MNHEY and CDR2 SMNVEV (reference sequence). V shed 6 bases, J shed 0 bases, and the junction held 7 bases outside the gene matches. There are 16 residues in the CDR3.

The CDR3 region has the DNA TGTGCCAGCACCCCTGACGACGGCGGTATTCAGTACTTC. As protein: CASTPDDGGIQYF. This chain links TRBV9 with TRBJ2-4, with no clear D. The ends were cut back, 6 bases at V and 10 bases at J, with 17 bases in the middle. Germline values: CDR1 SGDLS, CDR2 YYNGEE. The CDR3 consists of 13 residues. Looking up the rest from reference TRBV9 and TRBJ2-4 gives the full variable domain: DSGVTQTPKHLITATGQRVTLRCSPRSGDLSVYWYQQSLDQGLQFLIQYYNGEERAKGNILERFSAQQFPDLHSELNLSSLELGDSALYFCASTPDDGGIQYFGAGTRLSVL.

This rearrangement joins TRBV5-1 to TRBJ1-6, with 9 bases that match TRBD1. CDR1 is SGHRS, CDR2 YFSETQ, per germline. Trimming removed 3 bases from V and 7 bases from J; junction bases left unmatched: 2. The CDR3 is 14 residues long. CDR3: CASSWGTGNSPLHF. Written as DNA, the CDR3 is TGCGCCAGCAGCTGGGGGACAGGGAATTCACCCCTCCACTTT.

The chain links TRBV5-1 to TRBJ2-1, with D maybe TRBD1 (7 bases). V lost 3 bases, J lost 2 bases, and 12 bases lay in between. This CDR3 is 15 amino acids long. CDR1 is SGHRS and CDR2 is YFSETQ in the germline V gene. The CDR3: CASSSEGATYNEQFF. CDR3 bases: TGCGCCAGCAGCTCGGAGGGGGCCACCTACAATGAGCAGTTCTTC.

This clone was seen a few times. V gene TRBV4-1 combines with J gene TRBJ1-1; D is possibly TRBD1 (5 bases). Trimming cost V 5 bases and J 7 bases, with 14 bases left between them. This CDR3 has 13 residues. Germline V gene lookup returns CDR1 MGHRA and CDR2 YSYEKL. CDR3 protein: CASSVREGDEAFF. CDR3 DNA: TGCGCCAGCAGCGTCAGGGAGGGAGATGAAGCTTTCTTT.

The chain combines TRBV19 with TRBJ1-2; TRBD1 matches at 7 bases. The ends lost 4 bases at V and 0 bases at J; junction bases unmatched: 8. Looked up from germline, CDR1 is LNHDA and CDR2 is SQIVND (reference sequence). There are 16 residues in the CDR3. The CDR3 DNA follows: TGTGCCAGTAGTAGAACAAGACAGGGAGCTAACTATGGCTACACCTTC. As protein: CASSRTRQGANYGYTF.

The chain is built from TRBV30 and TRBJ2-3, with D possibly TRBD2 on 5 matching bases. This CDR3 is built from 14 residues. Trimming removed 4 bases from V and 0 bases from J, with 11 bases in between. Germline V CDR1 and CDR2: GTSNPN, SVGIG (reference sequence). The CDR3 sequence is CAWNGRVSTDTQYF. CDR3 coding DNA: TGTGCCTGGAACGGGCGGGTAAGCACAGATACGCAGTATTTT.